Below are 23 T cell receptor beta chains sequenced from a single sample in a study of CD8 T cells in ankylosing spondylitis. TCRdb reprocessed the 5' RACE reads with MiXCR, giving one entry per CDR3 protein. The sample records roughly 180,000 distinct CDR3 sequences, over 10% being singletons. Sequencing input: blood, either unsorted or a sorted T cell fraction (not recorded which). The origin of the receptors is a female donor with ankylosing spondylitis or in good health (not recorded which).

This clonotype was counted ten times or more. The genes are TRBV20-1 and TRBJ2-1; D is ambiguous. Germline V gene data show CDR1 as DFQATT and CDR2 as SNEGSKA (reference sequence). V was clipped by 1 base and J by 0 bases, with 7 bases between them. This CDR3 is 14 amino acids long. This CDR3 is CSARVPSSYNEQFF. For the CDR3, the DNA is TGCAGTGCTAGAGTCCCTAGCTCCTACAATGAGCAGTTCTTC.

In its sample, this clonotype was seen a few times. The chain joins TRBV27 to TRBJ2-7, with D possibly being TRBD1 or TRBD2 (5 bases each). The CDR3 is 13 amino acids. Germline lookup yields CDR1 MNHEY and CDR2 SMNVEV (reference sequence). Trimming shortened V by 6 bases and J by 1 base, and 10 bases separated the two germline ends. As DNA, the CDR3 is TGTGCCAGCAGCGGGGCCCCATCCTACGAGCAGTACTTC. It specifies CASSGAPSYEQYF.

This clonotype was observed a few times. The chain links TRBV12-3 or TRBV12-4 to TRBJ1-2; TRBD1 aligns across 9 bases. The CDR3 has 15 amino acids. J gave up 5 bases and V 8 bases, and 12 bases lay outside the gene matches. The DNA of the CDR3 is TGTGCCAGCGAGAGGGGACAGGGCCTTCTTTATGGCTACACCTTC. It encodes CASERGQGLLYGYTF.

This clonotype was seen repeatedly, ten times or more. The chain carries TRBV12-3 or TRBV12-4 and TRBJ2-3; 7 nucleotides align to TRBD2. V dropped 5 bases and J dropped 3; count of bases not matched to a gene: 8. This CDR3 has 15 amino acids. The CDR3, as DNA: TGTGCCAGCAGTACCAACATGGGAGGGACAGATACGCAGTATTTT. It yields the protein CASSTNMGGTDTQYF.

This clonotype has a handful of counts. The rearrangement uses TRBV12-3 or TRBV12-4 and TRBJ2-1, with 9 bases fitting TRBD2. J was trimmed by 7 bases and V by 3 bases; bases with no gene match: 7. The CDR3 is made up of 15 amino acids. CDR3 nucleotides: TGTGCCAGCAGTTTTGGCGGGGGGGGGACGAATGAGCAGTTCTTC. Translating gives CASSFGGGGTNEQFF.

Details on this clonotype: A much larger clone differs by one base, so this may be a read error. The chain joins TRBV27 to TRBJ1-3, with 9 bases aligning to TRBD1. CDR3 length: 18 residues. The germline CDR1 and CDR2 sequences are MNHEY and SMNVEV (reference sequence). In DNA form, the CDR3 reads TGTGCCAGCAGCCGTACACCTACAGGGGGCGCGTATGGAAACGCCATATATTTT. The encoded protein is CASSRTPTGGAYGNAIYF.

This clonotype was observed at least ten times. The chain is built from TRBV12-3 or TRBV12-4 and TRBJ2-3, with 7 bases that match TRBD2. This CDR3 comprises 15 residues. Germline trimming cut 2 bases from V and 0 bases from J; bases unmatched to any gene: 2. CDR3 residues: CASSLPGRSTDTQYF. In DNA, the CDR3 is TGTGCCAGCAGTTTACCCGGGAGGAGCACAGATACGCAGTATTTT.

This clonotype was observed at least ten times. V is TRBV2 and J is TRBJ2-1, with D possibly matching TRBD1 (5 bases). V was cut by 6 bases and J by 2 bases, with 14 bases left in between. Looked up from germline, CDR1 is SNHLY and CDR2 is FYNNEI. The CDR3 totals 15 residues. CDR3 nucleotide sequence: TGTGCCAGCAGGCCGAAGTCAGGGACCTACAATGAGCAGTTCTTC. Residues: CASRPKSGTYNEQFF. Based on the CDR3 plus reference TRBV2 and TRBJ2-1, the full variable domain is EPEVTQTPSHQVTQMGQEVILRCVPISNHLYFYWYRQILGQKVEFLVSFYNNEISEKSEIFDDQFSVERPDGSNFTLKIRSTKLEDSAMYFCASRPKSGTYNEQFFGPGTRLTVL.

This clonotype was picked up a small number of times. CDR3 nucleotides: TGTGCCAGCAGCTTCATAAGGGCGAGCTCCTACAATGAGCAGTTCTTC. This translates into CASSFIRASSYNEQFF. The V call is TRBV11-2, the J call TRBJ2-1; D gene unclear. The CDR3 is made up of 16 amino acids. V was clipped by 3 bases and J by 0 bases, with 12 bases between them. The germline V gene has CDR1 SGHAT and CDR2 FQNNGV. Looking up the rest from reference TRBV11-2 and TRBJ2-1 gives the full variable domain: EAGVAQSPRYKIIEKRQSVAFWCNPISGHATLYWYQQILGQGPKLLIQFQNNGVVDDSQLPKDRFSAERLKGVDSTLKIQPAKLEDSAVYLCASSFIRASSYNEQFFGPGTRLTVL.

This clonotype was detected many times. V and J are TRBV20-1 and TRBJ1-3; D unclear. Looked up from germline, CDR1 is DFQATT and CDR2 is SNEGSKA (reference sequence). V was cut by 0 bases and J by 0 bases, with 9 bases left in between. The CDR3 totals 15 residues. The CDR3: CSARDSELSGNTIYF. CDR3 in DNA: TGCAGTGCTAGAGATTCGGAGCTCTCTGGAAACACCATATATTTT.

This clonotype turned up a few times. The chain carries TRBV7-2 and TRBJ1-6; D gene uncertain. The V gene's germline CDR1 is SGHTA and CDR2 FQGNSA. Trimming cost V 1 base and J 5 bases, with 15 bases left between them. CDR3 size: 17 residues. Here the CDR3 reads CASSLGPTRWDNSPLHF. In DNA, the CDR3 is TGTGCCAGCAGCTTAGGCCCGACACGTTGGGATAATTCACCCCTCCACTTT. The entire variable domain, with the rest obtained from reference TRBV7-2 and TRBJ1-6, is as follows: GAGVSQSPSNKVTEKGKDVELRCDPISGHTALYWYRQSLGQGLEFLIYFQGNSAPDKSGLPSDRFSAERTGGSVSTLTIQRTQQEDSAVYLCASSLGPTRWDNSPLHFGNGTRLTVT.

Notes on this clonotype: Just one base apart from a much larger clone, this may be a read error. V usage is TRBV6-2 or TRBV6-3 and J usage is TRBJ2-1, with TRBD2 identical over 13 bases. Germline trimming cut 10 bases from V and 9 bases from J; bases unmatched to any gene: 12. Germline lookup yields CDR1 MNHEY and CDR2 SVGEGT. This CDR3 comprises 15 residues. DNA of the CDR3: TGTGCCAACAGCTGGACTAGCGGGAGTTCATTTGAGCAGTTCTTC. This sequence encodes CANSWTSGSSFEQFF.

At least ten counts were recorded for this clonotype. CDR3 in DNA: TGTGCCAGCAGTTACGGAGCGGGAGATGTGAATGAGCAGTTCTTC. This sequence encodes CASSYGAGDVNEQFF. The rearrangement joins TRBV6-5 to TRBJ2-1, with TRBD2 identical over 8 bases. V dropped 2 bases and J dropped 7; count of bases not matched to a gene: 7. Germline CDR1 and CDR2: MNHEY and SVGAGI. This CDR3 is built from 15 residues.

This sequence joins TRBV5-4 and TRBJ2-3; TRBD2 aligns across 14 bases. The CDR3 covers 16 residues. Germline CDR1 is SGHNT and CDR2 is YYREEE (reference sequence). Germline trimming cut 4 bases from V and 5 bases from J; bases unmatched to any gene: 6. CDR3 coding DNA: TGTGCCAGCAGCAGGACTAGCGGGAGGTTTGGAGATACGCAGTATTTT. This codes for CASSRTSGRFGDTQYF.

V and J are TRBV19 and TRBJ2-2; D is undetermined. Germline V gene data show CDR1 as LNHDA and CDR2 as SQIVND (reference sequence). Trimming removed 3 bases at V and 5 bases at J, with 4 bases between. The CDR3 totals 12 residues. DNA of the CDR3: TGTGCCAGTAGTATTGTTACCGGGGAGCTGTTTTTT. Its translation: CASSIVTGELFF.

Ten or more counts support this clonotype. The rearrangement uses TRBV7-2 and TRBJ2-3; possible D gene TRBD1, 6 bases. Germline V gives CDR1 SGHTA, CDR2 FQGNSA. The V end lost 1 base, the J end lost 6 bases, and 11 bases lay between the germline ends. This CDR3 has 14 residues. This CDR3 reads CASSLEGGPDTQYF. The CDR3, as DNA: TGTGCCAGCAGCTTAGAAGGGGGTCCCGATACGCAGTATTTT.

The CDR3: CASSQGGIGSGLASETQYF. CDR3 in DNA: TGCGCCAGCAGCCAAGGCGGGATTGGTAGCGGACTAGCCTCAGAGACCCAGTACTTC. The chain joins TRBV4-3 to TRBJ2-5; 8 positions match TRBD2. The CDR3 length is 19 residues. From germline, CDR1 is LGHNA and CDR2 YSLEER. V lost 1 base, J lost 4 bases, and 17 bases stayed unmatched.

The table lists this clonotype with many counts. The J gene is TRBJ2-7, the V gene TRBV27; 7 nucleotides align to TRBD1. This CDR3 has 13 amino acids. CDR1 is MNHEY, CDR2 SMNVEV, per germline (reference sequence). V shed 7 bases, J shed 1 base, and the junction held 4 bases outside the gene matches. For the CDR3, the DNA is TGTGCCAGCATAGGGGGCAATTCCTACGAGCAGTACTTC. Translated: CASIGGNSYEQYF.

This chain links TRBV19 with TRBJ2-2; D is ambiguous. This CDR3 region has 14 residues. The germline V gene has CDR1 LNHDA and CDR2 SQIVND (reference sequence). V lost 3 bases and J lost 8, with 13 bases in between. CDR3 loop: CASSMDYLKGELFF. The CDR3 nucleotides read TGTGCCAGTAGTATGGATTATCTGAAAGGGGAGCTGTTTTTT.

This clonotype was picked up many times. V gene TRBV24-1 combines with J gene TRBJ2-1; D is possibly TRBD1 or TRBD2 (6 bases each). The length of the CDR3 is 11 residues. Trimming left V 7 bases short and J 7 bases short, with 7 bases between. Germline V lookup: CDR1 KGHDR, CDR2 SFDVKD. Written as DNA, the CDR3 is TGTGCCACCAGAGGGGGGAATGAGCAGTTCTTC. Translating gives CATRGGNEQFF.

This clonotype was counted many times. The chain is built from TRBV28 and TRBJ1-1; D call uncertain. V gave up 7 bases and J gave up 7 bases, with 16 bases separating them. The CDR3 spans 13 residues. Germline CDR1 reads MDHEN; CDR2 reads SYDVKM. This chain's CDR3 is CASTQSGLGEAFF. CDR3 sequence (DNA): TGTGCCAGCACCCAAAGCGGGTTAGGTGAAGCTTTCTTT.

This clonotype has ten or more counts. The genes are TRBV18 and TRBJ2-2, with 7 bases fitting TRBD1. Germline V lookup: CDR1 KGHSH, CDR2 LQKENI. Trimming took 3 bases from V and 5 from J; bases not matched to a gene: 9. The CDR3 length is 16 residues. The DNA for the CDR3 is TGTGCCAGCTCACCGGATCCCGGGACAGATACCGGGGAGCTGTTTTTT. It codes for CASSPDPGTDTGELFF.

A note on this clonotype: It may be a read error: a sequence one base away is much more abundant. The genes are TRBV7-9 and TRBJ2-6; unclear D gene. Germline CDR1 is SEHNR and CDR2 is FQNEAQ (reference sequence). The CDR3 spans 16 residues. Written as DNA, the CDR3 is TGTGCCGGCAGCTTAGCCGGTCCCTCTGGGGCCAACGTCCTGACTTTC. As protein: CAGSLAGPSGANVLTF.